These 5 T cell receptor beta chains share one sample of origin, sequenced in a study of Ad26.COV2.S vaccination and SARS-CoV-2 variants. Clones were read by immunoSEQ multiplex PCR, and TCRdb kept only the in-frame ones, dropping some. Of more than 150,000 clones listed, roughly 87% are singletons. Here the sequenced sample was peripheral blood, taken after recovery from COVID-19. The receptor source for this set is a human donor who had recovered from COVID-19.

The CDR3 here is CASSRGVAYEQYF. In DNA, the CDR3 is TGTGCCAGTAGCAGAGGGGTAGCCTACGAGCAGTACTTC. The chain carries TRBV19 and TRBJ2-7; D may correspond to TRBD1 or TRBD2 (5 bases each). CDR1 and CDR2 (germline): LNHDA, SQIVND (reference sequence). Trimming cost V 6 bases and J 2 bases, with 11 bases left between them. This CDR3 has 13 residues.

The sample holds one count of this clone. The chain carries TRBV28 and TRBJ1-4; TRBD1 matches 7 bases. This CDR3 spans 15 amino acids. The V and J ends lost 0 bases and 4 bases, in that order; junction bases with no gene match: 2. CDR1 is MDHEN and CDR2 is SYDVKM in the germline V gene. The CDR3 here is CASSLWGQSNEKLFF. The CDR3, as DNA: TGTGCCAGCAGTTTATGGGGACAGAGTAATGAAAAACTGTTTTTT.

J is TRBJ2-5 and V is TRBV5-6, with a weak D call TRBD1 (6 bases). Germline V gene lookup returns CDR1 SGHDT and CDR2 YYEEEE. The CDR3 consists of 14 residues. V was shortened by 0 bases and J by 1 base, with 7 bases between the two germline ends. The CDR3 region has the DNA TGTGCCAGCAGCTTGGGGGGGCCCCAAGAGACCCAGTACTTC. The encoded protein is CASSLGGPQETQYF.

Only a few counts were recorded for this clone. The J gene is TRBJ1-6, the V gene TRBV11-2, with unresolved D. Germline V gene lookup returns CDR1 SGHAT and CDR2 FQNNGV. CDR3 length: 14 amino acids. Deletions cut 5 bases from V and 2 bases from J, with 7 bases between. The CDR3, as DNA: TGTGCCAGCAGCCGAGACGCCTATAATTCACCCCTCCACTTT. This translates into CASSRDAYNSPLHF.

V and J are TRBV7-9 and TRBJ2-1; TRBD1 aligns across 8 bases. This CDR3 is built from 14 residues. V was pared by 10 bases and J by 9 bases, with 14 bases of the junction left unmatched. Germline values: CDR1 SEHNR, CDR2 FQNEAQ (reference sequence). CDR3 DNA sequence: TGTGCCATCCCCAAGATCACAGGGACAGGTGAGCAGTTCTTC. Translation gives CAIPKITGTGEQFF.